These T cell receptor beta chains were read from a single sample in a study of shared clonotypes between healthy human individuals. Repertoires were generated with immunoSEQ multiplex PCR, while TCRdb's copy carries only in-frame clones and drops some. The sample includes some 2,000,000 clones, about 95% of them seen just once. Sample: naive CD8+ T cells sorted from blood. Receptor source: a man between 18 and 35 years old in good health. The CDR3 runs from the conserved cysteine through the conserved F or W. Each record gives: V gene, D gene, CDR3 length, CDR3 protein. The D gene is left open where the match is weak.

V gene: TRBV5-6
D gene: .
CDR3 length: 15
CDR3 protein: CASSFGGDSNQPQHF

V gene: TRBV27
D gene: .
CDR3 length: 14
CDR3 protein: CASSETGGDSPLHF

V gene: TRBV27
D gene: TRBD2
CDR3 length: 15
CDR3 protein: CASSLGTSGGFEQFF

V gene: TRBV7-9
D gene: TRBD2
CDR3 length: 12
CDR3 protein: CASSLGGLDKNF

V gene: TRBV5-6
D gene: .
CDR3 length: 14
CDR3 protein: CASSATGSNQPQHF

V gene: TRBV6-1
D gene: .
CDR3 length: 13
CDR3 protein: CASSRAGNTEAFF

V gene: TRBV18
D gene: .
CDR3 length: 13
CDR3 protein: CASSPTTPYEQYF

V gene: TRBV10-2
D gene: TRBD1
CDR3 length: 14
CDR3 protein: CASSPGQGTSPLHF

V gene: TRBV28
D gene: .
CDR3 length: 17
CDR3 protein: CASSGTDTIYSNQPQHF

V gene: TRBV9
D gene: TRBD2
CDR3 length: 15
CDR3 protein: CASSPPTSGGNEQFF

V gene: TRBV6-5
D gene: .
CDR3 length: 13
CDR3 protein: CASTVGGSYEQYF

V gene: TRBV13
D gene: .
CDR3 length: 14
CDR3 protein: CASSFRTPSSEQYF

V gene: TRBV5-1
D gene: .
CDR3 length: 16
CDR3 protein: CASSLYLRGDNNEQFF

V gene: TRBV4-3
D gene: TRBD2
CDR3 length: 15
CDR3 protein: CASSHLAGGLDTQYF

V gene: TRBV7-9
D gene: .
CDR3 length: 15
CDR3 protein: CASSLEFSTTYEQYF

V gene: TRBV9
D gene: .
CDR3 length: 14
CDR3 protein: CASSVGSSSYEQYF

V gene: TRBV27
D gene: .
CDR3 length: 15
CDR3 protein: CASLGQGYGTDTQYF

V gene: TRBV7-9
D gene: .
CDR3 length: 11
CDR3 protein: CASGDGVEQYF

V gene: TRBV9
D gene: .
CDR3 length: 15
CDR3 protein: CASSLSGYSNQPQHF

V gene: TRBV11-2
D gene: TRBD1
CDR3 length: 16
CDR3 protein: CASSSGTGKGSTEAFF

V gene: TRBV7-2
D gene: TRBD1
CDR3 length: 16
CDR3 protein: CASSRPKDRDNNEQFF

V gene: TRBV7-9
D gene: TRBD1
CDR3 length: 16
CDR3 protein: CASSYGPGTGNYGYTF

V gene: TRBV2
D gene: .
CDR3 length: 15
CDR3 protein: CASSEFLATNEKLFF

V gene: TRBV7-9
D gene: TRBD2
CDR3 length: 15
CDR3 protein: CASSLLAVSADTQYF

V gene: TRBV29-1
D gene: .
CDR3 length: 16
CDR3 protein: CSVDFQPGWGTDTQYF

V gene: TRBV28
D gene: TRBD1
CDR3 length: 16
CDR3 protein: CASSQDREFRYNEQFF

V gene: TRBV27
D gene: .
CDR3 length: 15
CDR3 protein: CASSLSGHNNEKLFF